Listed below are T cell receptor beta chains from one sample, sequenced in a study of cytomegalovirus exposure and HLA in healthy donors. Clones were read by immunoSEQ multiplex PCR, and TCRdb kept only the in-frame ones, dropping some. The sample holds some 150,000 clones, approximately 80% seen once. Sequencing was carried out using PBMCs. These receptors were obtained from a man aged 30 to 39 in good health and CMV-seronegative. Both conserved end residues are trimmed from each CDR3. The order of the fields is CDR3 length, V gene, J gene, CDR3 protein.

>13|TRBV15|TRBJ1-5
ATSRDADSNQPQH
>13|TRBV28|TRBJ1-2
ASSPQGIWIYGYT
>11|TRBV7-6|TRBJ2-7
ASSLSEAYEQY
>10|TRBV13|TRBJ2-7
ASSLGQYEQY
>14|TRBV19|TRBJ1-5
ASRPGQGFGNQPQH
>10|TRBV11-3|TRBJ2-1
ASSSLTGEQF
>16|TRBV7-9|TRBJ2-5
ASSLAKYEGQPQETQY
>12|TRBV28|TRBJ2-7
ASSLVGSSYEQY
>10|TRBV7-6|TRBJ2-7
ASSTGGSEQY
>13|TRBV6-1|TRBJ2-1
ASFRTRSIYNEQF
>12|TRBV2|TRBJ1-5
ASRDRGLNQPQH
>11|TRBV9|TRBJ2-2
ASSVGGTGELF
>12|TRBV11-2|TRBJ2-5
ASSLPVFQETQY
>12|TRBV18|TRBJ1-4
ASSRTATNEKLF
>17|TRBV28|TRBJ2-4
ASSLSGKGDHLAKNIQY
>15|TRBV28|TRBJ2-7
ASSPWLGTERSYEQY
>10|TRBV7-6|TRBJ2-7
ASSFYREEQY
>14|TRBV7-9|TRBJ1-4
SSSLDRDLRSEKLF
>12|TRBV28|TRBJ1-4
ASRNGGGNEKLF
>12|TRBV5-4|TRBJ2-3
ASSYSGPTDTQY
>15|TRBV6-1|TRBJ2-7
ATTDYPERQSSYEQY
>11|TRBV7-9|TRBJ2-1
ASSSSGRPEQF
>14|TRBV5-6|TRBJ2-4
ASSSPRPEGKNIQY
>13|TRBV28|.
ASSRTSASSYEQY
>10|TRBV12-5|TRBJ2-1
ASGSSYNEQF
>14|TRBV12-5|TRBJ1-2
ASGLAPARGEEGYT
>12|TRBV2|TRBJ2-7
ASRGAVNSYEQY
>14|TRBV15|TRBJ2-5
ATSRDMGAASTTQY
>12|TRBV5-1|TRBJ2-1
ASSLRGGGNEQF
>13|TRBV9|TRBJ1-5
ASSSGQGLGQPQH
>11|TRBV18|TRBJ1-1
ASSPQVPTEAF
>15|TRBV28|TRBJ1-5
ASSVRQGASSNQPQH
>10|TRBV9|TRBJ2-1
ASSGQAGEQF
>13|TRBV4-1|TRBJ2-5
ASSQVAGQRETQY
>10|TRBV4-2|TRBJ1-1
ASSQGGPEAF
>13|TRBV19|TRBJ1-2
ASHGPGTGFNGYT
>16|TRBV27|TRBJ2-1
ASSSGTSGRYSYNEQF
>12|TRBV9|TRBJ2-1
ASSVGQGNNEQF
>12|TRBV6-6|TRBJ2-7
ASSYSQGGGEQY
>13|TRBV9|TRBJ2-7
ASSDAGTYDYEQY
>12|TRBV6-1|TRBJ2-7
ASTTTGYIYEQY
>13|TRBV11-2|TRBJ2-4
ASSLVAGVMGIQY
>11|TRBV28|TRBJ1-2
ASSIRQGDGYT
>14|TRBV19|TRBJ1-5
ASSIMRKAGEEPQH
>16|TRBV30|TRBJ2-1
AWRRGTGGFGRYNEQF
>14|TRBV11-2|TRBJ2-3
ASSLGQLARTDTQY
>12|TRBV30|TRBJ1-2
AWSTLTGGGGYT
>15|TRBV18|TRBJ2-3
ASSPLTGGGGTDTQY
>13|TRBV6-1|TRBJ1-1
ASSGGWLRYAEAF
>14|TRBV4-1|TRBJ1-4
ASSRSPTGASEKLF
>14|TRBV28|TRBJ2-7
ASSFISSGAFYEQY
>12|TRBV9|TRBJ2-5
ASSGLEYQETQY
>14|TRBV4-2|TRBJ1-2
ASSQDRLIGGYGYT
>13|TRBV30|TRBJ2-5
AWSVDRQGRETQY
>14|TRBV28|TRBJ2-2
ASSSPPYSNTGELF
>15|TRBV10-3|TRBJ1-2
AIRAGQGDIPTYGYT
>14|TRBV27|TRBJ2-7
ASSLSTGLPSYEQY
>12|TRBV6-5|TRBJ1-5
ASKTTESNQPQH
>13|TRBV6-5|TRBJ1-2
ASSYSRGMDYGYT